The 21 T cell receptor beta chains in this list originate from one sample, sequenced in a study of tumor T cells in aggressive B-cell lymphoma. The method was immunoSEQ multiplex PCR; TCRdb's version includes in-frame clones alone and lacks a portion of them. The sample comprises thousands of clones, about 80% of which are singletons, and approximately 12% rests with the top ten. Source material: tumor tissue. These receptors were collected from an adult with diffuse large B cell lymphoma.

J is TRBJ2-1 and V is TRBV18; 7 positions agree with TRBD1. Unmatched junction bases numbered 6, after V lost 2 bases and J lost 8 bases. The CDR3 runs to 14 residues. Per germline, CDR1 KGHSH and CDR2 LQKENI. In DNA, the CDR3 is TGTGCCAGCTCACCAGCGTACAGGGGCTATGAGCAGTTCTTC. Translating it yields CASSPAYRGYEQFF.

The chain joins TRBV5-1 to TRBJ2-4; D may be TRBD2 (5 bases). CDR1 and CDR2 (germline): SGHRS, YFSETQ. Trimming stripped 4 bases from V and 5 bases from J, with 10 bases between. The CDR3 totals 13 residues. CDR3 bases: TGCGCCAGCAGCCAAGACGGGGAAAACATTCAGTACTTC. Translating it yields CASSQDGENIQYF.

V usage is TRBV6-8 and J usage is TRBJ1-2, with no clear D. V was cut by 5 bases and J by 4 bases, with 14 bases left in between. The germline CDR1 and CDR2 sequences are MNHGY and SAAAGT. CDR3 length equals 14 residues. The CDR3 loop is CASSSSRKTYGYTF. CDR3 DNA: TGTGCCAGCAGTAGCTCTAGAAAGACCTATGGCTACACCTTC.

This clone has only one observation. The rearrangement uses TRBV30 and TRBJ2-5; 7 bases agree with TRBD2. CDR1 GTSNPN and CDR2 SVGIG come from the germline V gene (reference sequence). This CDR3 region has 13 residues. Trimming took 6 bases from V and 5 from J; bases not matched to a gene: 9. The CDR3 reads CACKPRGVETQYF. Here the CDR3 DNA reads TGTGCCTGTAAACCCCGGGGGGTGGAGACCCAGTACTTC.

This clone was found once. The chain has TRBV14 and TRBJ1-1, with 7 positions matching TRBD1. Per the germline V gene, CDR1 is SGHDN and CDR2 is FVKESK. The CDR3 is 14 amino acids. Trimming removed 5 bases from V and 0 bases from J; junction bases left unmatched: 3. As DNA, the CDR3 is TGTGCCAGCAGCGGACAGGCCATGAACACTGAAGCTTTCTTT. Translating it yields CASSGQAMNTEAFF.

The rearrangement joins TRBV29-1 to TRBJ1-4; D may be TRBD1 (6 bases). Per germline, CDR1 SQVTM and CDR2 ANQGSEA. Trimming pared 8 bases from V and 2 bases from J, leaving 12 bases between. The CDR3 is 13 amino acids. The CDR3 DNA follows: TGCAGCATTGGACAGTCGACTAATGAAAAACTGTTTTTT. It encodes CSIGQSTNEKLFF. Full variable domain (rest looked up from reference TRBV29-1 and TRBJ1-4): SAVISQKPSRDICQRGTSLTIQCQVDSQVTMMFWYRQQPGQSLTLIATANQGSEATYESGFVIDKFPISRPNLTFSTLTVSNMSPEDSSIYLCSIGQSTNEKLFFGSGTQLSVL.

The chain couples TRBV5-1 to TRBJ2-3; 8 bases agree with TRBD1. The CDR3 runs to 15 residues. Looked up from germline, CDR1 is SGHRS and CDR2 is YFSETQ. Trimming cost V 3 bases and J 0 bases; bases outside gene matches: 3. The CDR3 is CASSSRTGSTDTQYF. Written as DNA, the CDR3 is TGCGCCAGCAGCTCACGGACAGGGAGCACAGATACGCAGTATTTT. Using reference TRBV5-1 and TRBJ2-3 for the parts outside the CDR3, the full variable domain is KAGVTQTPRYLIKTRGQQVTLSCSPISGHRSVSWYQQTPGQGLQFLFEYFSETQRNKGNFPGRFSGRQFSNSRSEMNVSTLELGDSALYLCASSSRTGSTDTQYFGPGTRLTVL.

V is TRBV9 and J is TRBJ1-6, with 7 bases aligning to TRBD1. The V and J ends lost 3 bases and 9 bases, in that order; junction bases with no gene match: 12. Germline V gene sequence: CDR1 SGDLS, CDR2 YYNGEE. The CDR3 covers 16 residues. The CDR3 DNA reads as TGTGCCAGCAGCGCCCGGGACAGACCCTACGGTTCACCCCTCCACTTT. Its protein is CASSARDRPYGSPLHF.

The chain is built from TRBV30 and TRBJ2-3; TRBD2 might be the D (5 bases). Germline assignment: CDR1 GTSNPN and CDR2 SVGIG (reference sequence). CDR3 length: 15 amino acids. Trimming cost V 2 bases and J 2 bases, with 14 bases left between them. For the CDR3, the DNA is TGTGCCTGGAGTCGGGATCTCACCCCCACAGATACGCAGTATTTT. Amino acids: CAWSRDLTPTDTQYF.

This clone was seen only once. This chain links TRBV15 with TRBJ1-1, with unresolved D. In germline, CDR1 is LNHNV, CDR2 YYDKDF (reference sequence). The CDR3 sequence is 14 residues long. V shed 3 bases and J shed 8 bases, with 16 bases lying between them. The CDR3 loop is CATSRSPLGTEAFF. The CDR3 DNA reads as TGTGCCACCAGCAGGAGCCCCCTAGGCACGGAAGCTTTCTTT.

This clone was observed a few times. V and J are TRBV9 and TRBJ1-4; no definite D call. Germline V gene data show CDR1 as SGDLS and CDR2 as YYNGEE. The CDR3 has 14 amino acids. Trimming stripped 3 bases from V and 4 bases from J, with 10 bases between. Here the CDR3 reads CASSEDGINEKLFF. CDR3 bases: TGTGCCAGCAGCGAAGACGGGATTAATGAAAAACTGTTTTTT.

CDR3 in amino acids: CASSELRTEAFF. CDR3 sequence (DNA): TGTGCCAGCAGTGAACTGAGGACTGAAGCTTTCTTT. The chain uses TRBV6-1 and TRBJ1-1, with no clear D. The V gene lost 2 bases and the J gene lost 5 bases, with 6 bases spanning the gap. This CDR3 is built from 12 residues. Germline CDR1 MNHNS, CDR2 SASEGT.

The rearrangement uses TRBV19 and TRBJ2-2, with 9 bases lining up with TRBD1. The V gene end was trimmed by 3 bases and the J gene end by 6 bases; junction bases not matched to a gene: 5. The CDR3 contains 15 residues. Germline values: CDR1 LNHDA, CDR2 SQIVND (reference sequence). CDR3 DNA: TGTGCCAGTAGTATTGGGACAGGGAGGGCCGGGGAGCTGTTTTTT. Translation gives CASSIGTGRAGELFF.

There are a few counts of this clone. This chain joins TRBV18 and TRBJ2-7; D unclear. Germline CDR1 reads KGHSH; CDR2 reads LQKENI. The germline V and J ends were trimmed by 3 bases and 2 bases, with 8 bases remaining between them. CDR3 size: 13 residues. CDR3 loop: CASSPTAAYEQYF. Written as DNA, the CDR3 is TGTGCCAGCTCACCCACGGCGGCCTACGAGCAGTACTTC.

The chain carries TRBV18 and TRBJ2-5; tentative D call: TRBD2 (5 bases). The V end lost 3 bases, the J end lost 5 bases, and 16 bases lay between the germline ends. There are 15 residues in the CDR3. The germline gives CDR1 KGHSH, CDR2 LQKENI. The CDR3 DNA reads as TGTGCCAGCTCACCGAAACGACGAGGGCGGGAGACCCAGTACTTC. Protein product: CASSPKRRGRETQYF.

This chain links TRBV6-7 with TRBJ2-5; TRBD2 aligns across 7 bases. The DNA end favors TRBJ2-7, so the J call may be wrong. TRBV6-7 is classed as an ORF, of uncertain function. This CDR3 region has 15 residues. DNA of the CDR3: TGTGCCAGCAGTCGGGCCGGACTAGTTCCCTACGAGCAGTACTTC. Residues: CASSRAGLVPYEQYF.

J is TRBJ2-7 and V is TRBV30; 8 bases match TRBD2. V gave up 4 bases and J gave up 4 bases; unmatched junction bases: 3. The germline CDR1 and CDR2 sequences are GTSNPN and SVGIG (reference sequence). The CDR3 is 12 residues long. CDR3 nucleotides: TGTGCCTGGACAGCTAGCGGGTACGAGCAGTACTTC. Translating it yields CAWTASGYEQYF.

The chain joins TRBV9 to TRBJ2-3, with TRBD2 matching 7 bases. CDR3 length: 15 amino acids. From germline, CDR1 is SGDLS and CDR2 YYNGEE. J gave up 4 bases and V 1 base, and 6 bases lay outside the gene matches. CDR3 loop: CASSVSGGSADTQYF. CDR3 DNA: TGTGCCAGCAGCGTATCCGGCGGGAGCGCAGATACGCAGTATTTT.

By proportion, this clone is large. This rearrangement joins TRBV6-1 to TRBJ2-5, with a tentative D call TRBD2 (5 bases). Germline values: CDR1 MNHNS, CDR2 SASEGT. V was cut by 2 bases and J by 4 bases, with 8 bases left in between. The CDR3 is 13 amino acids. In nucleotides, the CDR3 is TGTGCCAGCAGTGAAATTGGAGGAGAGACCCAGTACTTC. This gives the protein CASSEIGGETQYF.

This chain's CDR3 is CASSPGDSRDEQFF. The CDR3 coding sequence is TGTGCCAGCAGCCCGGGGGACTCCAGGGATGAGCAGTTCTTC. The chain joins TRBV11-3 to TRBJ2-1; D possibly corresponds to TRBD2 (6 bases). V was clipped by 5 bases and J by 8 bases, with 16 bases between them. Germline CDR1 and CDR2: SGHNT and YENEEA. The CDR3 spans 14 residues.

This sequence joins TRBV6-6 and TRBJ2-2, with D hard to call. V was pared by 4 bases and J by 0 bases, with 9 bases between. The CDR3 runs 15 residues. CDR1 is MNHNY and CDR2 is SVGAGI in the germline V gene (reference sequence). CDR3 nucleotides: TGTGCCAGCAGTTTGCTAGAGTCGAACACCGGGGAGCTGTTTTTT. It codes for CASSLLESNTGELFF.